Included here is one T cell receptor beta chain sequence, with context. What it binds is unknown. The entry originates in a study of cytomegalovirus exposure and HLA in healthy donors. 60 Vbeta and 13 Jbeta primers were used in PCR. Original processing notes: Later reanalysis found about 80 million unique TCR beta chains, some 10 million of them shared. Measured with immunoSEQ multiplex PCR; TCRdb has only the in-frame clones, and not every one. The D gene and trimming were derived from the DNA, and the V and J assignments and clone size from that table. The sample has nearly 200,000 clones; about 89% are singletons. This CDR3 contains 16 residues. General study findings and limits: With further analysis later on, most CMV-associated TCR beta chains appeared HLA-restricted. Productive rates of about 90% or about 30% were seen for most TCR beta V segments in an earlier analysis. CMV serostatus was the sole immune exposure information available.

What was sequenced was PBMCs. The chain links TRBV21-1 to TRBJ2-7; the table's D call of TRBD2 was not tested on the DNA. TRBV21-1 is described as a pseudogene. The sequence was collected from a man aged 25 to 45 in good health and CMV-seronegative. DNA of the CDR3: TGTGCCAGCCCCCAGCCCCCCTCTAGCGGGAGTTACGAGCAGTACTTC. Protein: CASPQPPSSGSYEQYF.